These T cell receptor beta chains were read from a single sample in a study of blood T cells in healthy people across ages. Each CDR3 protein is one row after TCRdb ran MiXCR on the 5' RACE reads. The sample has over a million distinct CDR3 sequences, approximately 40% seen once; the top ten hold 7% to 9.5%. Sequences were obtained from blood. The receptors stem from a woman aged 18 to 35 in good health. CDR3s include the opening cysteine and the closing phenylalanine or tryptophan. Each record gives: J gene, D gene, V gene, clone size, CDR3 DNA, CDR3 protein. A D gene is named only where the DNA matches it firmly. The size field is filled for only some rows; it gives once, few, many or a size class.

J: TRBJ2-1; D: TRBD2; V: TRBV12-3/TRBV12-4; size: few; DNA: TGTGCCAGCAGCCCAGCCCTGACTAGCGGGGGTTATGAGCAGTTCTTC; CDR3: CASSPALTSGGYEQFF
J: TRBJ2-3; D: TRBD1; V: TRBV20-1; size: few; DNA: TGCAGTGCTGGGGGGACAGGGGCGGTTGGGGGCACAGATACGCAGTATTTT; CDR3: CSAGGTGAVGGTDTQYF
J: TRBJ2-1; D: TRBD2; V: TRBV6-2/TRBV6-3; size: few; DNA: TGTGCCAGCAGTCGATGGACTAGCGGGGGGTCCTACAATGAGCAGTTCTTC; CDR3: CASSRWTSGGSYNEQFF
J: TRBJ1-1; D: TRBD1; V: TRBV27; size: few; DNA: TGTGCCAGCAAGCTAGGGACAGGAGCGTCGGGGACTGAAGCTTTCTTT; CDR3: CASKLGTGASGTEAFF
J: TRBJ2-1; D: TRBD2; V: TRBV19; size: -; DNA: TGTGCCAGTAGTTCCTGGGGGGGGCTAGCGGGAGCCAGAAGCTCCTACAATGAGCAGTTCTTC; CDR3: CASSSWGGLAGARSSYNEQFF
J: TRBJ1-5; D: TRBD1; V: TRBV7-2; size: few; DNA: TGTGCCAGCAGCTTGAACACAGGGGCGTATAGCAATCAGCCCCAGCATTTT; CDR3: CASSLNTGAYSNQPQHF
J: TRBJ2-7; D: TRBD2; V: TRBV4-1; size: few; DNA: TGCGCCAGCAGCCGACTAGCGGGGGACTCCTACGAGCAGTACTTC; CDR3: CASSRLAGDSYEQYF
J: TRBJ1-2; D: TRBD1; V: TRBV10-3; size: -; DNA: TGTGCCATCAGACCTAGACCGGGACAGGGGGCAGATGGCTACACCTTC; CDR3: CAIRPRPGQGADGYTF
J: TRBJ2-5; D: -; V: TRBV5-1; size: -; DNA: TGCGCCAGCAGCTTCTCGGACATGTTGGAAGAGACCCAGTACTTC; CDR3: CASSFSDMLEETQYF
J: TRBJ2-1; D: TRBD2; V: TRBV4-1; size: many; DNA: TGCGCCAGCAGCCAAGAGTTGGTGACTAGCGGCCTCAATGAGCAGTTCTTC; CDR3: CASSQELVTSGLNEQFF
J: TRBJ2-5; D: -; V: TRBV14; size: -; DNA: TGTGCCAGCTCGGAGGCGGCACGGTACCAAGAGACCCAGTACTTC; CDR3: CASSEAARYQETQYF
J: TRBJ2-1; D: -; V: TRBV7-9; size: few; DNA: TGTGCCAGCAGCCCAGATGAAGGTGAGCAGTTCTTC; CDR3: CASSPDEGEQFF
J: TRBJ2-1; D: -; V: TRBV13; size: few; DNA: TGTGCCAGCAGCTTACGAGCGGATGGCAGGTCATCCTACAATGAGCAGTTCTTC; CDR3: CASSLRADGRSSYNEQFF
J: TRBJ2-1; D: -; V: TRBV7-2; size: -; DNA: TGTGCCAGCAGCTTAACGACCTCGGGGGTTTTCCCCGGAACAAACTACAATGAGCAGTTCTTC; CDR3: CASSLTTSGVFPGTNYNEQFF
J: TRBJ2-7; D: -; V: TRBV4-1; size: -; DNA: TGCGCCAGCAGCCAAGATCGGGGACCCAACCACTACGAGCAGTACTTC; CDR3: CASSQDRGPNHYEQYF
J: TRBJ1-5; D: -; V: TRBV20-1; size: few; DNA: TGCAGTGCGGGGAGGGGCACTCAGCCCCAGCATTTT; CDR3: CSAGRGTQPQHF